Following are 9 T cell receptor beta chains from one sample sequenced in a study of T cell repertoires in cytomegalovirus infection. TCRdb recomputed calls from the reads with MiXCR, one row per CDR3 protein. This table has approximately 500,000 distinct CDR3 sequences, around 10% appearing once. The sequenced material came from PBMCs. These receptors were taken from a human donor in good health (CMV status not recorded). Some clones in this sample may be carry-over from other donors' samples.

V gene TRBV3-1 combines with J gene TRBJ1-1, with D tentatively TRBD1 (5 bases). V lost 3 bases, J lost 5 bases, and 10 bases lay in between. From germline, CDR1 is LGHDT and CDR2 YNNKEL (reference sequence). The CDR3 contains 13 residues. CDR3 sequence reads: CASSQPRGTEAFF. CDR3 nucleotide sequence: TGTGCCAGCAGCCAGCCCCGGGGGACTGAAGCTTTCTTT.

The chain has TRBV13 and TRBJ2-7; tentatively, D is TRBD2 (6 bases). The V gene lost 5 bases and the J gene lost 3 bases, with 11 bases spanning the gap. Germline-derived CDR1 and CDR2 are PRHDT and FYEKMQ (reference sequence). The CDR3 loop spans 13 amino acids. DNA of the CDR3: TGTGCCAGCAGCAAGCGGGCACACTACGAGCAGTACTTC. It yields the protein CASSKRAHYEQYF.

Comment on this clonotype: A much bigger clone sits one base away, suggesting this may be a read error. V and J are TRBV7-3 and TRBJ1-2; perhaps TRBD1 as D (5 bases). V shed 7 bases and J shed 4 bases, with 22 bases lying between them. The V gene's germline CDR1 is SGHTA and CDR2 FQGTGA. This CDR3 is 16 amino acids long. The CDR3 protein is CASIPLPRDGVYGYTF. The CDR3 region has the DNA TGTGCCAGCATCCCCCTCCCCAGGGATGGGGTCTATGGCTACACCTTC.

J is TRBJ1-2 and V is TRBV13; maybe TRBD1 (5 bases). This CDR3 is built from 14 residues. V was shortened by 4 bases and J by 5 bases, with 14 bases between the two germline ends. CDR1 and CDR2 (germline): PRHDT, FYEKMQ (reference sequence). The CDR3 spells CASSSRQRGYGYTF. CDR3 nucleotides: TGTGCCAGCAGCTCCCGACAGCGGGGGTATGGCTACACCTTC.

This clonotype was seen many times. The chain employs TRBV9 and TRBJ1-5; D call uncertain. Germline V gene lookup returns CDR1 SGDLS and CDR2 YYNGEE. Deletions cut 0 bases from V and 5 bases from J, with 9 bases between. The CDR3 runs 14 residues. CDR3 in amino acids: CASSVGAPHQPQHF. The CDR3, as DNA: TGTGCCAGCAGCGTAGGAGCCCCCCATCAGCCCCAGCATTTT.

Turning to this clonotype: Just one base apart from a much larger clone, this may be a read error. The V and J genes are TRBV20-1 and TRBJ1-5; D not certain. CDR1 DFQATT and CDR2 SNEGSKA come from the germline V gene (reference sequence). There are 16 residues in the CDR3. CDR3 nucleotides: TGCAGTGCTAGAGATCAGGAGGGTTTAAGCAATCTGCCCCAGCATTTT. Amino acids: CSARDQEGLSNLPQHF.

The genes are TRBV30 and TRBJ2-7, with D hard to call. The CDR3 is 11 residues long. Trimming took off 2 bases at V and 6 bases at J, with 8 bases between the two ends. Looked up from germline, CDR1 is GTSNPN and CDR2 is SVGIG (reference sequence). As DNA, the CDR3 is TGTGCCTGGAGTTCTGCGACCGAGCAGTACTTC. Translated: CAWSSATEQYF. Complete variable domain (other parts from reference TRBV30 and TRBJ2-7): SQTIHQWPATLVQPVGSPLSLECTVEGTSNPNLYWYRQAAGRGLQLLFYSVGIGQISSEVPQNLSASRPQDRQFILSSKKLLLSDSGFYLCAWSSATEQYFGPGTRLTVT.

The table lists this clonotype with a count of one. A much larger clonotype is one base distant, so this may be a read error. Lacking the conserved final phenylalanine or tryptophan, this CDR3 likely reflects a read error. The chain carries TRBV19 and TRBJ1-6; D gene unclear. CDR1 is LNHDA and CDR2 is SQIVND in the germline V gene (reference sequence). Trimming removed 0 bases from V and 7 bases from J, with 13 bases in between. CDR3 length: 16 residues. For the CDR3, the DNA is TGTGCCAGTAGTATAGATCACCGGACTCCAAATTCACCCCTCCACTCT. Amino acids: CASSIDHRTPNSPLHS.

This clonotype was picked up a small number of times. The chain uses TRBV10-3 and TRBJ2-1; 7 bases align to TRBD2. J gave up 8 bases and V 0 bases, and 13 bases lay outside the gene matches. CDR1 and CDR2 (germline): ENHRY, SYGVKD. The CDR3 is 17 residues long. CDR3 coding DNA: TGTGCCATCAGTGAGTCGACCCGGCTAGCGGACCCACATGAGCAGTTCTTC. As protein: CAISESTRLADPHEQFF.